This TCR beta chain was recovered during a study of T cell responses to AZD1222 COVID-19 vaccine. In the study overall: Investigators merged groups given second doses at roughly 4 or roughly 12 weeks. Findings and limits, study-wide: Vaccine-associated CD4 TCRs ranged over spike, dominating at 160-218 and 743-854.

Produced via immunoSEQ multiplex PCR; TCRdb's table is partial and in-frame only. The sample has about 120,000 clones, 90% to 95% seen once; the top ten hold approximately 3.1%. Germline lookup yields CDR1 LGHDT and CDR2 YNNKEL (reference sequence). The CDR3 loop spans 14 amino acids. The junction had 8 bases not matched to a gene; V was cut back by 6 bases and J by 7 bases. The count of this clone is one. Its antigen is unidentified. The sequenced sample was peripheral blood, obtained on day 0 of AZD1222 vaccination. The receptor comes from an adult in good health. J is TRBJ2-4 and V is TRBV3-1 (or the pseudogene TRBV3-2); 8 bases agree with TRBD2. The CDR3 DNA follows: TGTGCCAGCAGACCGAGCGGGGGATCTAACATTCAGTACTTC. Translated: CASRPSGGSNIQYF.